The 20 T cell receptor beta chains reported below all come from one sample, sequenced in a study of T cells in Graves' hyperthyroidism and ophthalmopathy. Regions amplified from RNA transcripts were the TCR beta CDR3 regions. HTBI primers were employed in a first-round RT-PCR of the TCR CDR3. TCRdb itself ran the multiplex PCR reads through MiXCR, one entry per CDR3 protein. The sample includes 650,000 to 700,000 distinct CDR3 sequences, 17% seen only once; the top ten take 15%. The sample taken for sequencing was blood. Receptors originate from a middle-aged man with Graves' hyperthyroidism.

This clonotype has a count of ten or more. The chain joins TRBV28 to TRBJ1-2; D not certain. CDR3 length: 13 residues. Germline V gene data show CDR1 as MDHEN and CDR2 as SYDVKM. V gave up 5 bases and J gave up 4 bases, with 11 bases separating them. The chain's CDR3 is CASSRPISYGYTF. DNA of the CDR3: TGTGCCAGCAGTAGACCTATTAGCTATGGCTACACCTTC.

There are many counts of this clonotype. The rearrangement joins TRBV7-2 to TRBJ2-3; 8 bases fit TRBD2. The CDR3 contains 15 residues. J was trimmed by 5 bases and V by 2 bases; bases with no gene match: 6. Germline CDR1 SGHTA, CDR2 FQGNSA. CDR3 bases: TGTGCCAGCAGCTTATTGGTAGCGGGACAAGATACGCAGTATTTT. This codes for CASSLLVAGQDTQYF.

This clonotype has a count of ten or more. CDR3 residues: CSARRGGSSYEQYF. The CDR3 DNA reads as TGCAGTGCTAGAAGGGGGGGTTCGTCCTACGAGCAGTACTTC. The chain employs TRBV20-1 and TRBJ2-7, with D possibly being TRBD2 (7 bases). Trimming cost V 2 bases and J 1 base, with 12 bases left between them. Germline CDR1 and CDR2: DFQATT and SNEGSKA (reference sequence). The CDR3 sequence is 14 residues long.

This clonotype was seen ten or more times. J is TRBJ1-2 and V is TRBV12-3 or TRBV12-4; the D gene is possibly TRBD1 (5 bases). There are 14 residues in the CDR3. Trimming stripped 1 base from V and 4 bases from J, with 10 bases between. The DNA for the CDR3 is TGTGCCAGCAGTTTAGGGGGGGGAACCTATGGCTACACCTTC. Protein: CASSLGGGTYGYTF.

In its sample, this clonotype was seen many times. V usage is TRBV10-2 and J usage is TRBJ2-1, with TRBD1 matching over 7 bases. The germline gives CDR1 WSHSY, CDR2 SAAADI. This CDR3 spans 12 amino acids. Germline trimming cut 6 bases from V and 8 bases from J; bases unmatched to any gene: 4. CDR3 bases: TGCGCCAGCAGAAGGACAGGAGATGAGCAGTTCTTC. It yields the protein CASRRTGDEQFF.

The chain links TRBV7-8 to TRBJ1-4; 7 bases fit TRBD1. Trimming took 5 bases from V and 8 from J; bases not matched to a gene: 14. Germline V CDR1 and CDR2: SGHVS, FQNEAQ. CDR3 size: 16 residues. The CDR3 sequence: CASSRERDRGREKLFF. The CDR3 bases are TGTGCCAGCAGCCGTGAACGGGACAGAGGAAGAGAAAAACTGTTTTTT.

This clonotype appeared a few times. The chain employs TRBV19 and TRBJ2-1; D gene uncertain. Germline values: CDR1 LNHDA, CDR2 SQIVND (reference sequence). Trimming cost V 3 bases and J 7 bases, with 13 bases left between them. CDR3 length equals 14 residues. CDR3 region: CASSIGPPGNEQFF. CDR3 sequence (DNA): TGTGCCAGTAGTATCGGGCCCCCCGGGAATGAGCAGTTCTTC.

In its sample, this clonotype was seen a few times. The V and J genes are TRBV5-1 and TRBJ2-7; D is uncertain. This CDR3 contains 13 residues. Trimming removed 0 bases from V and 3 bases from J, with 7 bases in between. Germline V lookup: CDR1 SGHRS, CDR2 YFSETQ. The CDR3 sequence: CASSLESDYEQYF. The CDR3 nucleotides read TGCGCCAGCAGCTTGGAGTCCGACTACGAGCAGTACTTC.

In its sample, this clonotype was seen many times. This chain joins TRBV12-3 or TRBV12-4 and TRBJ1-4, with 7 bases that match TRBD1. V trimming: 5 bases; J trimming: 2 bases; junction bases outside the gene matches: 2. The length of the CDR3 is 14 residues. DNA of the CDR3: TGTGCCAGCAGTAAAGGGGGCACTAATGAAAAACTGTTTTTT. Translated, it gives CASSKGGTNEKLFF.

This clonotype has just a few counts. The CDR3 sequence: CSASPSGNYEQYF. The CDR3 bases are TGCAGTGCTAGCCCCTCAGGGAACTACGAGCAGTACTTC. This chain links TRBV20-1 with TRBJ2-7, with D tentatively TRBD1 (5 bases). V was pared by 3 bases and J by 3 bases, with 12 bases between. Germline assignment: CDR1 DFQATT and CDR2 SNEGSKA (reference sequence). This CDR3 is built from 13 residues.

This clonotype has at least ten counts. The V and J genes are TRBV12-3 or TRBV12-4 and TRBJ1-2; D gene unclear. V was clipped by 3 bases and J by 2 bases, with 7 bases between them. CDR3 length: 13 amino acids. This CDR3 is CASSFDGNYGYTF. The CDR3 nucleotides read TGTGCCAGCAGTTTCGATGGGAACTATGGCTACACCTTC.

This clonotype came up many times. This chain uses TRBV7-2 with TRBJ2-3; possible D gene TRBD2, 6 bases. V dropped 3 bases and J dropped 4 bases, with 8 bases sitting between them. CDR3 length: 13 amino acids. CDR1 and CDR2 from the germline V gene are SGHTA and FQGNSA. The CDR3 loop is CASSFRGADTQYF. The DNA of the CDR3 is TGTGCCAGCAGCTTTCGCGGGGCAGATACGCAGTATTTT.

This clonotype was seen a handful of times. The V and J genes are TRBV7-6 and TRBJ1-3; D not certain. The CDR3 is made up of 15 amino acids. V shed 5 bases and J shed 1 base, with 12 bases lying between them. Germline CDR1 is SGHVS and CDR2 is FNYEAQ. Written as DNA, the CDR3 is TGTGCCAGCAGCCTCGGACCGCAATCTGGAAACACCATATATTTT. This translates into CASSLGPQSGNTIYF.

This clonotype was counted ten times or more. The chain recombines TRBV3-1 with TRBJ2-3; 8 nucleotides match TRBD1. The germline V gene encodes CDR1 LGHDT and CDR2 YNNKEL (reference sequence). Trimming cost V 3 bases and J 4 bases; bases outside gene matches: 6. The CDR3 sequence is 15 residues long. The CDR3, as DNA: TGTGCCAGCAGCCATTATTACAGGGGGTCAGATACGCAGTATTTT. This encodes CASSHYYRGSDTQYF.

This clonotype was found a few times. The genes are TRBV20-1 and TRBJ1-1, with D possibly matching TRBD1 (5 bases). V dropped 6 bases and J dropped 6 bases, with 20 bases sitting between them. Germline CDR1 and CDR2: DFQATT and SNEGSKA (reference sequence). The CDR3 runs to 14 residues. The CDR3 DNA is TGCAGTGCCCTCCCCGGCGGGGGGATGGCTGAAGCTTTCTTT. Its translation is CSALPGGGMAEAFF.

The rearrangement uses TRBV2 and TRBJ2-5, with 15 bases identical to TRBD2. Germline V lookup: CDR1 SNHLY, CDR2 FYNNEI. This CDR3 comprises 16 residues. The ends lost 3 bases at V and 5 bases at J; junction bases unmatched: 4. In DNA form, the CDR3 reads TGTGCCAGCAGTGATGGGGGGACTAGCGGGGGGGAGACCCAGTACTTC. This gives the protein CASSDGGTSGGETQYF.

The sample holds many counts of this clonotype. The chain joins TRBV24-1 to TRBJ1-5, with D unclear. The CDR3 consists of 14 residues. The germline V and J ends were trimmed by 1 base and 0 bases, with 3 bases remaining between them. Germline V gene data show CDR1 as KGHDR and CDR2 as SFDVKD. In DNA, the CDR3 is TGTGCCACCAGTGATTTCTATAGCAATCAGCCCCAGCATTTT. It specifies CATSDFYSNQPQHF.

The V call is TRBV14, the J call TRBJ1-4; D not certain. V lost 2 bases and J lost 8, with 9 bases in between. CDR3 length: 13 residues. CDR1 SGHDN and CDR2 FVKESK come from the germline V gene. The CDR3 loop reads CASSQTLGEKLFF. In DNA form, the CDR3 reads TGTGCCAGCAGCCAAACTTTGGGGGAAAAACTGTTTTTT.

The table lists this clonotype with many counts. This chain uses TRBV28 with TRBJ1-4; D may be TRBD1 (5 bases). Trimming pared 2 bases from V and 4 bases from J, leaving 23 bases between. Germline lookup yields CDR1 MDHEN and CDR2 SYDVKM. The CDR3 runs to 19 residues. This CDR3 is CASSLPGTTENEINEKLFF. The CDR3, as DNA: TGTGCCAGCAGTTTACCCGGGACCACGGAAAACGAGATTAATGAAAAACTGTTTTTT.

Only a few counts were recorded for this clonotype. J is TRBJ2-7 and V is TRBV7-2; TRBD1 is a possible D gene (5 bases). Trimming shortened V by 4 bases and J by 7 bases, and 8 bases separated the two germline ends. The CDR3 has 11 residues. CDR1 SGHTA and CDR2 FQGNSA come from the germline V gene. CDR3 sequence reads: CASSSGLEQYF. The CDR3 DNA follows: TGTGCCAGCAGCTCAGGGTTGGAGCAGTACTTC.